The entry below describes one T cell receptor (beta chain). The data originate from a study of blood T cell repertoires in COVID-19. Here immunoSEQ multiplex PCR was the method, and the copy in TCRdb shows in-frame clones only, minus some. The sample lists 70,000 to 90,000 clones; 88% were seen once. V lost 1 base and J 6 bases, leaving 13 bases between the germline ends. From germline, CDR1 is SGHAT and CDR2 FQNNGV. CDR3 length equals 14 residues. The receptor was isolated from a human donor in a cohort sampled during active COVID-19. The material sequenced was peripheral blood. V gene TRBV11-2 combines with J gene TRBJ2-7; D is uncertain. The CDR3 here is CASSLGQARVEQYF. DNA of the CDR3: TGTGCCAGCAGCTTAGGTCAGGCGCGAGTCGAGCAGTACTTC.